These 11 T cell receptor beta chains share one sample of origin, sequenced in a study of OX40 agonist ivuxolimab in advanced cancers. Data came from immunoSEQ multiplex PCR; TCRdb stores just in-frame clones and leaves some out. Of 50,000 to 70,000 clones listed, roughly 89% were seen once; the top ten hold around 0.7%. The source was CD4+ or CD8+ T cells sorted from blood, collected in a trial of the OX40 agonist ivuxolimab. The receptor source for this set is an adult with an advanced solid tumor such as melanoma, head and neck, liver or kidney cancer.

J is TRBJ2-2 and V is TRBV5-4, with D unclear. CDR1 is SGHNT and CDR2 is YYREEE in the germline V gene (reference sequence). Trimming stripped 1 base from V and 6 bases from J, with 4 bases between. The CDR3 length is 12 residues. CDR3 in DNA: TGTGCCAGCAGCTTGCCCGCCGGGGAGCTGTTTTTT. Its translation is CASSLPAGELFF.

The sample holds a few counts of this clone. The genes are TRBV30 and TRBJ1-1; the D gene is possibly TRBD1 (5 bases). Germline V gene sequence: CDR1 GTSNPN, CDR2 SVGIG (reference sequence). The CDR3 totals 11 residues. The germline V and J ends were trimmed by 5 bases and 11 bases, with 15 bases remaining between them. The CDR3, as DNA: TGTGCCTGGTCCCAGGGTTCCGAGGCTTTCTTT. It specifies CAWSQGSEAFF.

J is TRBJ1-6 and V is TRBV28; D may be TRBD1 (6 bases). The CDR3 is 14 residues long. Per germline, CDR1 MDHEN and CDR2 SYDVKM. V was cut by 6 bases and J by 5 bases, with 11 bases left in between. CDR3 nucleotides: TGTGCCAGCAGGCCCCCAGGGGATAATTCACCCCTCCACTTT. Protein product: CASRPPGDNSPLHF.

This chain joins TRBV5-8 and TRBJ1-2; D is ambiguous. The germline gives CDR1 SGHTS, CDR2 YDEGEE. The CDR3 consists of 15 residues. V lost 3 bases and J lost 3, with 15 bases in between. CDR3 nucleotides: TGTGCCAGCAGCTCCCCACACTCGGAAGACTATGGCTACACCTTC. This encodes CASSSPHSEDYGYTF.

This sequence joins TRBV7-3 and TRBJ1-1; perhaps TRBD1 as D (5 bases). Looked up from germline, CDR1 is SGHTA and CDR2 is FQGTGA. V was cut by 4 bases and J by 7 bases, with 13 bases left in between. This CDR3 contains 13 residues. Here the CDR3 reads CASSSGHLNEAFF. The CDR3 nucleotides read TGTGCCAGCAGCTCAGGGCACCTGAATGAAGCTTTCTTT.

This sequence joins TRBV5-4 and TRBJ1-2; D gene uncertain. This CDR3 has 13 amino acids. Germline V gene lookup returns CDR1 SGHNT and CDR2 YYREEE (reference sequence). V was shortened by 0 bases and J by 4 bases, with 7 bases between the two germline ends. The CDR3 region is CASSLDVGYGYTF. The CDR3 nucleotides read TGTGCCAGCAGCTTGGATGTGGGCTATGGCTACACCTTC.

This clone was counted between two and nine times. The rearrangement links TRBV11-2 to TRBJ2-5; 9 nucleotides agree with TRBD2. The V segment lost 3 bases and the J segment 5 bases; nucleotides outside the gene matches: 4. This CDR3 has 14 residues. Germline assignment: CDR1 SGHAT and CDR2 FQNNGV. CDR3 nucleotides: TGTGCCAGCAGCTTCACTAGCGGGTCGGAGACCCAGTACTTC. This gives the protein CASSFTSGSETQYF.

This sequence joins TRBV4-3 and TRBJ2-7; possible D gene TRBD2, 6 bases. The CDR3 covers 14 residues. CDR1 and CDR2 from the germline V gene are LGHNA and YSLEER. V lost 4 bases and J lost 4, with 14 bases in between. The CDR3 nucleotides read TGCGCCAGCAGCCCTCCCTCGAGCGGGTACGAGCAGTACTTC. Amino acids: CASSPPSSGYEQYF.

V usage is TRBV5-1 and J usage is TRBJ2-2; 11 bases agree with TRBD2. V gave up 0 bases and J gave up 6 bases; unmatched junction bases: 1. There are 15 residues in the CDR3. Germline loops: CDR1 SGHRS, CDR2 YFSETQ. The DNA of the CDR3 is TGCGCCAGCAGCTTGGGACTAGCGGGGTCCGGGGAGCTGTTTTTT. Encoded protein: CASSLGLAGSGELFF.

This clone has just one count. The chain links TRBV29-1 to TRBJ1-1, with 10 bases lining up with TRBD1. J lost 4 bases, V lost 3 bases, and 8 bases had no gene match. The CDR3 is 15 residues long. Germline lookup yields CDR1 SQVTM and CDR2 ANQGSEA. In DNA form, the CDR3 reads TGCAGCGTTGATGGACAGGGGGGAGGGAGCACTGAAGCTTTCTTT. Protein sequence: CSVDGQGGGSTEAFF. Filled out from reference TRBV29-1 and TRBJ1-1, the complete variable domain reads SAVISQKPSRDICQRGTSLTIQCQVDSQVTMMFWYRQQPGQSLTLIATANQGSEATYESGFVIDKFPISRPNLTFSTLTVSNMSPEDSSIYLCSVDGQGGGSTEAFFGQGTRLTVV.

The chain is built from TRBV5-1 and TRBJ2-5; TRBD1 is a possible D gene (5 bases). CDR3 length: 15 residues. CDR1 is SGHRS and CDR2 is YFSETQ in the germline V gene. V dropped 0 bases and J dropped 5 bases, with 14 bases sitting between them. The CDR3 spells CASSLATAGSETQYF. CDR3 nucleotides: TGCGCCAGCAGCTTGGCGACAGCTGGATCGGAGACCCAGTACTTC.